The 23 T cell receptor beta chains below come from one sample, sequenced in a study of T-cell memory formation after mild COVID-19. MiXCR, run by TCRdb on the 5' RACE reads, gives a single entry per CDR3 protein. The sample shows 400,000 to 500,000 distinct CDR3 sequences, roughly 24% of them seen only once. The sequenced material came from PBMCs or a T cell subset sorted from them (not recorded which). The source is an adult woman who had mild COVID-19 (a few samples of this study predate the infection). Cell type and time point are not known.

The J gene is TRBJ1-2, the V gene TRBV30; D may be TRBD1 (5 bases). Trimming stripped 3 bases from V and 5 bases from J, with 16 bases between. The CDR3 runs 14 residues. The germline V gene has CDR1 GTSNPN and CDR2 SVGIG (reference sequence). The CDR3 region has the DNA TGTGCCTGGAGACCAATGACGGGGGTATATGGCTACACCTTC. This codes for CAWRPMTGVYGYTF.

The J gene is TRBJ2-7, the V gene TRBV20-1; D gene uncertain. V was shortened by 6 bases and J by 3 bases, with 21 bases between the two germline ends. From germline, CDR1 is DFQATT and CDR2 SNEGSKA (reference sequence). The CDR3 consists of 15 residues. For the CDR3, the DNA is TGCAGTGCAGCCGGGCGAACCAATGACTTCTACGAGCAGTACTTC. It translates to CSAAGRTNDFYEQYF.

CDR3 sequence (DNA): TGTGCCAGCAGCTCTAGCGGGAGCACTACAGATACGCAGTATTTT. As protein: CASSSSGSTTDTQYF. The chain has TRBV9 and TRBJ2-3; 10 nucleotides line up with TRBD2. Losses at the gene ends were 4 bases for V and 3 bases for J; bases not matched to a gene: 5. CDR3 length: 15 residues. Germline V gene lookup returns CDR1 SGDLS and CDR2 YYNGEE.

The chain joins TRBV24-1 to TRBJ2-1, with D perhaps matching TRBD2 (5 bases). The CDR3 consists of 14 residues. CDR1 is KGHDR and CDR2 is SFDVKD in the germline V gene. V lost 9 bases, J lost 7 bases, and 18 bases lay in between. CDR3 nucleotides: TGTGCCACCGGGCGCTCCGGACTTAAAAATGAGCAGTTCTTC. It encodes CATGRSGLKNEQFF.

The table lists this clonotype with a few counts. V gene TRBV29-1 combines with J gene TRBJ2-1, with TRBD2 as a possible D gene (6 bases). Trimming cost V 6 bases and J 6 bases, with 24 bases left between them. Per germline, CDR1 SQVTM and CDR2 ANQGSEA. This CDR3 has 16 amino acids. CDR3 nucleotides: TGCAGCGTCGCCCCAACCCGGCTAGCGCAACGCAATGAGCAGTTCTTC. It yields the protein CSVAPTRLAQRNEQFF.

This clonotype has only a few counts. The gene calls are TRBV2 and TRBJ2-3, with D possibly being TRBD2 (5 bases). Germline lookup yields CDR1 SNHLY and CDR2 FYNNEI. Trimming removed 9 bases at V and 4 bases at J, with 17 bases between. This CDR3 is 14 amino acids long. The CDR3 loop reads CASLGSATPDTQYF. The CDR3 nucleotides read TGTGCCAGTCTAGGGAGCGCCACCCCAGATACGCAGTATTTT.

This clonotype appeared many times. The DNA for the CDR3 is TGTGCCAGTAGTATCTTGGCCCAGAGCTACGAGCAGTACTTC. Its translation: CASSILAQSYEQYF. The chain couples TRBV19 to TRBJ2-7; D gene ambiguous. Germline values: CDR1 LNHDA, CDR2 SQIVND (reference sequence). The CDR3 covers 14 residues. Trimming took off 3 bases at V and 3 bases at J, with 12 bases between the two ends.

The chain carries TRBV12-3 or TRBV12-4 and TRBJ1-2, with 7 bases lining up with TRBD1. The CDR3 runs to 14 residues. The junction had 4 bases not matched to a gene; V was cut back by 0 bases and J by 6 bases. The CDR3 here is CASSLARGGDGYTF. CDR3 coding DNA: TGTGCCAGCAGTTTAGCGAGAGGGGGCGATGGCTACACCTTC.

V and J are TRBV12-3 or TRBV12-4 and TRBJ1-2; 7 nucleotides line up with TRBD1. With V trimmed by 6 bases and J by 4 bases, 8 bases remained unmatched. This CDR3 is 14 amino acids long. CDR3: CASSQGQRSYGYTF. The DNA of the CDR3 is TGTGCCAGCAGCCAGGGACAGCGATCCTATGGCTACACCTTC.

This clonotype appeared a few times. The chain recombines TRBV6-2 or TRBV6-3 with TRBJ2-5; 7 bases are shared with TRBD2. The V gene end was trimmed by 0 bases and the J gene end by 5 bases; junction bases not matched to a gene: 6. Germline loops: CDR1 MNHEY, CDR2 SVGEGT. This CDR3 contains 15 residues. The CDR3 loop is CASSYSGLRSETQYF. The CDR3 DNA follows: TGTGCCAGCAGTTACTCGGGACTACGATCGGAGACCCAGTACTTC.

V usage is TRBV7-9 and J usage is TRBJ2-7, with D perhaps TRBD1 or TRBD2 (5 bases each). The germline CDR1 and CDR2 sequences are SEHNR and FQNEAQ (reference sequence). The CDR3 covers 15 residues. The V and J ends lost 5 bases and 7 bases respectively, with 21 bases between them. CDR3 in amino acids: CASSQRRWGSGEQYF. In DNA form, the CDR3 reads TGTGCCAGCAGCCAAAGGCGTTGGGGGTCGGGGGAGCAGTACTTC.

This sequence joins TRBV6-5 and TRBJ1-1; 7 bases line up with TRBD1. The germline V gene encodes CDR1 MNHEY and CDR2 SVGAGI. With V trimmed by 6 bases and J by 8 bases, 9 bases remained unmatched. CDR3 length: 13 amino acids. The CDR3, as DNA: TGTGCCAGCAGGGTGACAGGGCAAAGAGAAGCTTTCTTT. Its translation: CASRVTGQREAFF.

The table lists this clonotype with a few counts. V is TRBV7-9 and J is TRBJ2-1; TRBD2 matches at 7 bases. Looked up from germline, CDR1 is SEHNR and CDR2 is FQNEAQ (reference sequence). With V trimmed by 5 bases and J by 6 bases, 10 bases remained unmatched. The CDR3 length is 15 residues. CDR3 residues: CASSIGGSLFNEQFF. CDR3 coding DNA: TGTGCCAGCAGCATTGGCGGGAGTTTATTCAATGAGCAGTTCTTC.

Concerning this clonotype: Its ends do not fully match the called genes, so a read error is possible. The chain joins TRBV7-9 to TRBJ1-4; D ambiguous. CDR3 length equals 11 residues. Looked up from germline, CDR1 is SEHNR and CDR2 is FQNEAQ (reference sequence). The CDR3 here is CASSLGHDKVF. DNA of the CDR3: TGTGCCAGCAGCCTCGGTCATGACAAGGTTTTT.

At least ten counts were recorded for this clonotype. V and J are TRBV5-1 and TRBJ1-1, with D maybe TRBD1 (5 bases). Trimming took off 4 bases at V and 2 bases at J, with 9 bases between the two ends. The CDR3 sequence is 13 residues long. The germline CDR1 and CDR2 sequences are SGHRS and YFSETQ. CDR3 region: CASSLDSNTEAFF. In DNA, the CDR3 is TGCGCCAGCAGCCTCGACAGCAACACTGAAGCTTTCTTT.

This clonotype was counted only a few times. The chain employs TRBV30 and TRBJ2-7; TRBD2 might be the D (6 bases). V shed 0 bases and J shed 5 bases, with 17 bases lying between them. The CDR3 runs to 15 residues. CDR1 is GTSNPN, CDR2 SVGIG, per germline (reference sequence). The CDR3 sequence: CAWSVSRDSYDEQYF. CDR3 sequence (DNA): TGTGCCTGGAGTGTATCCCGGGACTCCTACGACGAGCAGTACTTC.

The chain employs TRBV28 and TRBJ2-7; 8 nucleotides agree with TRBD2. This CDR3 is built from 15 residues. V shed 6 bases, J shed 3 bases, and the junction held 10 bases outside the gene matches. In germline, CDR1 is MDHEN, CDR2 SYDVKM. Here the CDR3 reads CASSPFEREIYEQYF. The CDR3 nucleotides read TGTGCCAGCAGCCCATTCGAGCGGGAGATCTACGAGCAGTACTTC.

This clonotype was observed a few times. The CDR3 DNA reads as TGTGCCAGCAGTTACGCAGGGGGCTATGGCTACACCTTC. It specifies CASSYAGGYGYTF. The chain couples TRBV12-3 or TRBV12-4 to TRBJ1-2, with 7 bases lining up with TRBD1. The CDR3 is 13 amino acids. V lost 4 bases, J lost 4 bases, and 3 bases stayed unmatched.

This clonotype was seen just once. The V and J genes are TRBV7-9 and TRBJ1-1; maybe TRBD1 (5 bases). V was clipped by 6 bases and J by 3 bases, with 14 bases between them. The CDR3 runs to 14 residues. Germline CDR1 is SEHNR and CDR2 is FQNEAQ (reference sequence). CDR3 loop: CASSRDLGDTEAFF. The CDR3 bases are TGTGCCAGCAGTCGGGACCTGGGGGACACTGAAGCTTTCTTT. The whole variable domain, filled in from reference TRBV7-9 and TRBJ1-1, reads DTGVSQNPRHKITKRGQNVTFRCDPISEHNRLYWYRQTLGQGPEFLTYFQNEAQLEKSRLLSDRFSAERPKGSFSTLEIQRTEQGDSAMYLCASSRDLGDTEAFFGQGTRLTVV.

The chain links TRBV7-9 to TRBJ2-1; a weak D match, TRBD1 (5 bases). Germline CDR1 reads SEHNR; CDR2 reads FQNEAQ (reference sequence). This CDR3 is 15 amino acids long. The V end was cut by 3 bases, the J end by 8 bases, with 17 bases between. The DNA for the CDR3 is TGTGCCAGCAGCTTCCCGACCAGGGTAGGGTATGAGCAGTTCTTC. It translates to CASSFPTRVGYEQFF.

This clonotype was detected a few times. J is TRBJ2-4 and V is TRBV9; D is possibly TRBD2 (6 bases). Trimming left V 3 bases short and J 13 bases short, with 14 bases between. The germline CDR1 and CDR2 sequences are SGDLS and YYNGEE. This CDR3 region has 12 residues. The CDR3, as DNA: TGTGCCAGCAGCGCCGAAGGGACTGAGCAGTACTTC. Its translation: CASSAEGTEQYF.

J is TRBJ2-1 and V is TRBV5-1, with 15 positions matching TRBD2. Germline V gene sequence: CDR1 SGHRS, CDR2 YFSETQ. The CDR3 is 15 residues long. J was trimmed by 1 base and V by 7 bases; bases with no gene match: 0. The CDR3 nucleotides read TGCGCCAGCGGGACTAGCGGGAGGTCCTACAATGAGCAGTTCTTC. It translates to CASGTSGRSYNEQFF.

This clonotype turned up a few times. CDR3 nucleotide sequence: TGTGCCAGCAGTCCCCCTGGACAGGGACATGAGCAGTTCTTC. Protein: CASSPPGQGHEQFF. The genes are TRBV12-3 or TRBV12-4 and TRBJ2-1; TRBD1 matches at 8 bases. The trim removed 5 bases at V and 8 bases at J, leaving 8 bases unmatched. The CDR3 runs 14 residues.